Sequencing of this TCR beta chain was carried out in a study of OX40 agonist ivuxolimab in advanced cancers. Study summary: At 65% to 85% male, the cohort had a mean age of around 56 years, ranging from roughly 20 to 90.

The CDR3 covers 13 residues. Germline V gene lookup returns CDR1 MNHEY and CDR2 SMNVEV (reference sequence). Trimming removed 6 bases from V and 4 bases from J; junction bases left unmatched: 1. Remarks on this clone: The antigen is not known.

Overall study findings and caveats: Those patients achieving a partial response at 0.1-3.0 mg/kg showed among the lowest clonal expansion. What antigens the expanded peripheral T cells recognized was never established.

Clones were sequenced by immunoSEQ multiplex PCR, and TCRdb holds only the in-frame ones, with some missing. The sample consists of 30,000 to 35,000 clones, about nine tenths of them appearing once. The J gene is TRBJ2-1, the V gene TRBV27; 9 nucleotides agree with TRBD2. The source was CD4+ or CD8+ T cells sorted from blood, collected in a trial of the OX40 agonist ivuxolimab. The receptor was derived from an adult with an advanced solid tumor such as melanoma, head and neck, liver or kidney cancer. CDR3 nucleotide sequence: TGTGCCAGCAGACTAGCGGGTTACAATGAGCAGTTCTTC. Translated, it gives CASRLAGYNEQFF.